The 26 T cell receptor beta chains presented below share a single source sample, sequenced in a study of identical twins. Via MiXCR, TCRdb re-called the 5' RACE reads, giving one row per CDR3 protein. The data contain approximately 670,000 distinct CDR3 sequences, less than 7% of them singletons. Sequenced sample: naive T cells sorted from blood. These receptors were obtained from a man aged 18 to 29 in good health.

This clonotype was found many times. The rearrangement uses TRBV4-2 and TRBJ2-7; 7 positions agree with TRBD2. The germline gives CDR1 LGHNA, CDR2 YNFKEQ. V gave up 4 bases and J gave up 4 bases; unmatched junction bases: 4. The CDR3 totals 13 residues. The CDR3 reads CASSPRAGYEQYF. The CDR3 region has the DNA TGTGCCAGCAGCCCACGAGCGGGGTACGAGCAGTACTTC.

In this sample, this clonotype turned up many times. The rearrangement joins TRBV10-1 to TRBJ2-5; no clear D gene. Deletions cut 0 bases from V and 5 bases from J, with 13 bases between. Germline-derived CDR1 and CDR2 are WNHNN and SYGVQD (reference sequence). The CDR3 runs to 15 residues. The DNA for the CDR3 is TGCGCCAGCAGTGAGTCCGGCGGCATAGGGGAGACCCAGTACTTC. Its translation is CASSESGGIGETQYF.

This clonotype was recorded many times. The rearrangement links TRBV7-9 to TRBJ2-7; 7 nucleotides agree with TRBD2. V trimming: 1 base; J trimming: 0 bases; junction bases outside the gene matches: 6. The CDR3 is 16 residues long. Germline V gives CDR1 SEHNR, CDR2 FQNEAQ (reference sequence). CDR3 sequence reads: CASSLVRGSSSYEQYV. The DNA for the CDR3 is TGTGCCAGCAGCTTAGTGCGGGGGTCCAGCTCCTACGAGCAGTACGTC.

This clonotype was seen ten or more times. CDR3 DNA: TGCAGTGCCCGGGGTTCCTACGAGCAGTACGTC. It yields the protein CSARGSYEQYV. The chain links TRBV29-1 to TRBJ2-7, with D maybe TRBD2 (5 bases). Per germline, CDR1 SQVTM and CDR2 ANQGSEA. The CDR3 has 11 amino acids.

The sample holds many counts of this clonotype. The genes are TRBV6-5 and TRBJ2-6, with D unclear. The CDR3 runs to 16 residues. V lost 2 bases and J lost 0, with 8 bases in between. Germline V gives CDR1 MNHEY, CDR2 SVGAGI. The CDR3 reads CASSYARGSGANVLTF. The CDR3 bases are TGTGCCAGCAGTTACGCCCGAGGCTCTGGGGCCAACGTCCTGACTTTC.

In this sample, this clonotype turned up a few times. The chain combines TRBV29-1 with TRBJ2-1; the match to TRBD2 covers 8 bases. CDR1 and CDR2 from the germline V gene are SQVTM and ANQGSEA. This CDR3 is 14 amino acids long. Trimming removed 4 bases from V and 7 bases from J; junction bases left unmatched: 9. CDR3 protein: CSVVQLAVRNEQFF. The CDR3 DNA reads TGCAGCGTTGTTCAACTAGCGGTCAGGAATGAGCAGTTCTTC.

The chain recombines TRBV20-1 with TRBJ2-1; D is possibly TRBD2 (5 bases). V lost 1 base and J lost 11, with 12 bases in between. The CDR3 is made up of 12 amino acids. CDR1 DFQATT and CDR2 SNEGSKA come from the germline V gene (reference sequence). Here the CDR3 DNA reads TGCAGTGCTAGAGTGAAACTAGGACAGCAGTTCTTC. Translating it yields CSARVKLGQQFF.

The CDR3 sequence: CASSQDFTQYF. CDR3 nucleotides: TGTGCCAGCAGCCAAGATTTTACGCAGTATTTT. The V call is TRBV3-1, the J call TRBJ2-3; D remains unclear. The CDR3 has 11 amino acids. From germline, CDR1 is LGHDT and CDR2 YNNKEL (reference sequence). The V end was cut by 0 bases, the J end by 8 bases, with 3 bases between.

This clonotype has a handful of counts. This chain connects TRBV25-1 to TRBJ2-2; 7 positions match TRBD1. The CDR3 is made up of 16 amino acids. Germline-derived CDR1 and CDR2 are MGHDK and SYGVNS. Losses at the gene ends were 1 base for V and 5 bases for J; bases not matched to a gene: 7. The CDR3 sequence is CASSEFVSGGTGELFF. The DNA for the CDR3 is TGTGCCAGCAGTGAATTCGTCTCAGGGGGAACCGGGGAGCTGTTTTTT.

This clonotype was observed at least ten times. The chain couples TRBV4-2 to TRBJ2-1; D gene unclear. V gave up 0 bases and J gave up 9 bases, with 9 bases separating them. CDR3 length equals 13 residues. Germline-derived CDR1 and CDR2 are LGHNA and YNFKEQ. The CDR3 spells CASSQEAGFEQFF. DNA for the CDR3: TGTGCCAGCAGCCAAGAAGCAGGATTTGAGCAGTTCTTC.

V is TRBV5-1 and J is TRBJ2-3; D may be TRBD1 or TRBD2 (6 bases each). In germline, CDR1 is SGHRS, CDR2 YFSETQ. This CDR3 is built from 16 residues. The V end lost 4 bases, the J end lost 5 bases, and 20 bases lay between the germline ends. The CDR3, as DNA: TGCGCCAGCAGCACCGGGGGCCGGGGTTATAAAGATACGCAGTATTTT. This codes for CASSTGGRGYKDTQYF.

This clonotype was detected many times. The chain combines TRBV29-1 with TRBJ2-1; the match to TRBD2 covers 8 bases. V lost 4 bases to trimming and J lost 4 bases; unmatched junction nucleotides: 3. Germline V gives CDR1 SQVTM, CDR2 ANQGSEA. The CDR3 contains 13 residues. The CDR3 protein is CSVVLADYNEQFF. The CDR3 DNA reads TGCAGCGTTGTACTAGCGGATTACAATGAGCAGTTCTTC.

This clonotype was detected a few times. The CDR3 coding sequence is TGTGCCAGCAGCTTAGGCTGGGACAGGCCGGCGTACGTC. It encodes CASSLGWDRPAYV. The chain recombines TRBV11-3 with TRBJ2-7; 8 bases are a match to TRBD1. Germline V gene lookup returns CDR1 SGHNT and CDR2 YENEEA. The CDR3 totals 13 residues. V lost 1 base to trimming and J lost 12 bases; unmatched junction nucleotides: 8.

This chain joins TRBV4-3 and TRBJ1-6, with D possibly matching TRBD1 (6 bases). CDR3 length: 16 residues. Trimming took 0 bases from V and 8 from J, leaving 14 bases between them. Germline V lookup: CDR1 LGHNA, CDR2 YSLEER. For the CDR3, the DNA is TGCGCCAGCAGCCAAGATGGTCGGGCAGGGGATTCACCCCTCCACTTT. Protein product: CASSQDGRAGDSPLHF.

This clonotype has just a few counts. This chain uses TRBV29-1 with TRBJ2-7; 12 bases line up with TRBD1. The CDR3 is 13 residues long. Losses at the gene ends were 7 bases for V and 2 bases for J; bases not matched to a gene: 3. Germline V gives CDR1 SQVTM, CDR2 ANQGSEA. The CDR3 reads CSAGDRGPYEQYF. CDR3 DNA: TGCAGCGCCGGGGACAGGGGGCCCTACGAGCAGTACTTC.

This clonotype was picked up a small number of times. The rearrangement links TRBV11-2 to TRBJ2-2; weak D call: TRBD2 (6 bases). The ends were cut back, 1 base at V and 5 bases at J, with 11 bases in the middle. This CDR3 is 15 amino acids long. CDR1 and CDR2 from the germline V gene are SGHAT and FQNNGV. CDR3 bases: TGTGCCAGCAGCTTAGGGCCGGGGGTGACCGGGGAGCTGTTTTTT. Protein: CASSLGPGVTGELFF.

The chain couples TRBV7-9 to TRBJ1-1; D gene ambiguous. CDR3 length equals 12 residues. Per the germline V gene, CDR1 is SEHNR and CDR2 is FQNEAQ (reference sequence). V was pared by 6 bases and J by 6 bases, with 11 bases between. This CDR3 reads CASSPSIPEAFF. The CDR3 nucleotides are TGTGCCAGCAGTCCTAGTATCCCTGAAGCTTTCTTT.

This clonotype was observed many times. The chain joins TRBV12-3 or TRBV12-4 to TRBJ2-7, with D tentatively TRBD1 or TRBD2 (6 bases each). This CDR3 region has 14 residues. Trimming removed 6 bases at V and 5 bases at J, with 17 bases between. The CDR3 reads CASREGGSYNEQYF. The CDR3 DNA reads as TGTGCCAGCAGGGAAGGGGGGTCGTACAACGAGCAGTACTTC.

This clonotype occurred many times. The CDR3 loop reads CASSLGDSYTDTQYF. CDR3 DNA sequence: TGTGCCAGCAGTTTAGGTGACAGCTACACAGATACGCAGTATTTT. This chain links TRBV27 with TRBJ2-3, with a possible D match to TRBD1 (5 bases). From germline, CDR1 is MNHEY and CDR2 SMNVEV (reference sequence). The CDR3 is 15 amino acids. V lost 2 bases to trimming and J lost 2 bases, with 11 bases between them.

This clonotype was seen at least ten times. The genes are TRBV4-3 and TRBJ2-1; D unclear. This CDR3 has 13 amino acids. Looked up from germline, CDR1 is LGHNA and CDR2 is YSLEER. The V end lost 2 bases, the J end lost 7 bases, and 9 bases lay between the germline ends. The CDR3 is CASSQPNGNEQFF. In DNA form, the CDR3 reads TGCGCCAGCAGCCAACCAAACGGGAATGAGCAGTTCTTC.

This clonotype appeared many times. The V call is TRBV12-3 or TRBV12-4, the J call TRBJ2-2; TRBD2 is a possible D gene (5 bases). The CDR3 loop spans 15 amino acids. The V and J ends lost 5 bases and 5 bases respectively, with 15 bases between them. The chain's CDR3 is CASSQISGVTGELFF. CDR3 sequence (DNA): TGTGCCAGCAGTCAGATCTCCGGGGTAACCGGGGAGCTGTTTTTT.

The chain recombines TRBV7-8 with TRBJ2-1; 7 positions agree with TRBD1. Germline CDR1 is SGHVS and CDR2 is FQNEAQ. V lost 4 bases to trimming and J lost 2 bases; unmatched junction nucleotides: 5. The CDR3 contains 15 residues. The CDR3 is CASSSGTAAYNEQFF. As DNA, the CDR3 is TGTGCCAGCAGCTCCGGGACAGCAGCCTACAATGAGCAGTTCTTC.

This clonotype was seen more than once but under ten times. This chain connects TRBV27 to TRBJ1-5; no clear D gene. CDR3 size: 16 residues. The V and J ends lost 3 bases and 0 bases respectively, with 12 bases between them. CDR1 MNHEY and CDR2 SMNVEV come from the germline V gene (reference sequence). The CDR3 coding sequence is TGTGCCAGCAGTTTTCCTTCTCTATATAGCAATCAGCCCCAGCATTTT. Its translation is CASSFPSLYSNQPQHF.

In its sample, this clonotype was seen many times. The chain is built from TRBV27 and TRBJ2-3; no clear D. This CDR3 contains 12 residues. Per the germline V gene, CDR1 is MNHEY and CDR2 is SMNVEV (reference sequence). V dropped 6 bases and J dropped 3 bases, with 7 bases sitting between them. The CDR3 coding sequence is TGTGCCAGCAGAGATCCTACAGATACGCAGTATTTT. Translating it yields CASRDPTDTQYF.

This clonotype was observed a handful of times. This sequence joins TRBV12-3 or TRBV12-4 and TRBJ2-5; D not resolved. V gave up 2 bases and J gave up 4 bases, with 8 bases separating them. The CDR3 has 13 amino acids. This chain's CDR3 is CASSLLQRETQYF. The DNA for the CDR3 is TGTGCCAGCAGTTTACTACAGAGAGAGACCCAGTACTTC.

The chain carries TRBV12-3 or TRBV12-4 and TRBJ2-5; D is possibly TRBD1 or TRBD2 (5 bases each). The length of the CDR3 is 12 residues. V was clipped by 3 bases and J by 9 bases, with 11 bases between them. CDR3 protein: CASSLGTPPQYF. The CDR3, as DNA: TGTGCCAGCAGTTTGGGGACGCCACCCCAGTACTTC.